One sample yielded the 24 T cell receptor beta chains listed below, sequenced in a study of blood T cells in healthy people across ages (dated by TCRdb to the mid-2010s). The library was produced with 5' RACE. TCRdb lists the instrument as Illumina HiSeq 2500. A second roughly 6 to 12 cycle PCR used a sample-barcoded 5' primer and a J-beta primer mix. The public reads were run again by TCRdb, first through fastp at Q25 and then through MiXCR, and only productive beta chains were kept. Rows matching on CDR3 protein sequence are summarized as one entry with the most common DNA and genes. A total of 700,000 or so distinct CDR3 sequences appear in this sample, 40% to 45% of them only once. The biggest ten clones account for 25% to 30% of the sample. Sequences were obtained from blood. The receptors come from a man older than 75 in good health.

This clonotype was seen only a few times. A much bigger clone sits one base away, suggesting this may be a read error. The gene calls are TRBV3-1 and TRBJ2-5, with TRBD2 matching over 8 bases. The germline gives CDR1 LGHDT, CDR2 YNNKEL (reference sequence). The J segment lost 11 bases and the V segment lost 5 bases, leaving 13 bases of the junction unmatched. CDR3 length: 14 amino acids. The CDR3 DNA reads as TGTGCCAGCAGCGTCACTAGCGGAGACAATGAGCAGTACTTC. This gives the protein CASSVTSGDNEQYF.

This chain links TRBV15 with TRBJ2-5; TRBD1 agrees at 11 bases. Losses at the gene ends were 3 bases for V and 13 bases for J; bases not matched to a gene: 16. The CDR3 runs to 16 residues. Germline CDR1 LNHNV, CDR2 YYDKDF (reference sequence). CDR3 bases: TGTGCCACCAGCAGGGCTACCCCGGGACAGGGGGAGTTCCTGTACTTC. Translation: CATSRATPGQGEFLYF.

In this sample, this clonotype turned up a few times. The J gene is TRBJ2-1, the V gene TRBV4-2; TRBD2 agrees at 13 bases. J lost 7 bases, V lost 4 bases, and 4 bases had no gene match. This CDR3 has 15 residues. The V gene's germline CDR1 is LGHNA and CDR2 YNFKEQ. The CDR3 region has the DNA TGTGCCAGCAGCCGCACTAGCGGGGGGGCAAATGAGCAGTTCTTC. It codes for CASSRTSGGANEQFF.

This chain uses TRBV29-1 with TRBJ2-3; 11 bases match TRBD2. CDR1 and CDR2 from the germline V gene are SQVTM and ANQGSEA. The CDR3 spans 16 residues. Trimming cost V 2 bases and J 1 base; bases outside gene matches: 5. In DNA, the CDR3 is TGCAGCGTTGAACTAGCGGGAGGTGGAGGCACAGATACGCAGTATTTT. Translation gives CSVELAGGGGTDTQYF.

This chain links TRBV29-1 with TRBJ2-5; 11 nucleotides match TRBD2. The CDR3 has 16 residues. The V and J ends lost 3 bases and 4 bases, in that order; junction bases with no gene match: 10. The germline V gene has CDR1 SQVTM and CDR2 ANQGSEA. This CDR3 is CSVEGGASGRLETQYF. CDR3 bases: TGCAGCGTTGAGGGTGGGGCTAGCGGGAGGTTAGAGACCCAGTACTTC.

This clonotype came up many times. V and J are TRBV5-1 and TRBJ2-7, with D perhaps TRBD1 (6 bases). Germline CDR1 is SGHRS and CDR2 is YFSETQ. CDR3 length equals 13 residues. Trimming pared 4 bases from V and 2 bases from J, leaving 10 bases between. For the CDR3, the DNA is TGCGCCAGCAGCCAACAGGGAGCCTACGAGCAGTACTTC. Amino acid sequence: CASSQQGAYEQYF.

The rearrangement uses TRBV10-3 and TRBJ2-5; D might be TRBD2 (7 bases). Near its end, the DNA agrees better with TRBJ2-7, so the J call may be wrong. The CDR3 runs to 12 residues. Germline CDR1 reads ENHRY; CDR2 reads SYGVKD. The CDR3 sequence: CAIRRGGDEQYF. The CDR3 DNA reads TGTGCCATCAGGCGAGGGGGGGACGAGCAGTACTTC.

Concerning this clonotype: Mismatch with germline at one junction end may stem from a read error. The rearrangement uses TRBV7-3 and TRBJ2-7; 7 positions agree with TRBD2. The CDR3 sequence is 15 residues long. The V gene's germline CDR1 is SGHTA and CDR2 FQGTGA. DNA of the CDR3: TGTGCCAGTAGCTTCCCCCACATGGGGGGGAATGAGCAGTACTTC. This translates into CASSFPHMGGNEQYF.

This chain joins TRBV20-1 and TRBJ1-4; D unresolved. V was clipped by 3 bases and J by 8 bases, with 22 bases between them. The germline gives CDR1 DFQATT, CDR2 SNEGSKA (reference sequence). This CDR3 comprises 16 residues. The CDR3 spells CSARQLTRRVKEKLFF. The CDR3 nucleotides read TGCAGTGCTAGGCAACTTACTCGAAGGGTTAAGGAAAAACTGTTTTTT.

The chain couples TRBV5-1 to TRBJ2-1; 8 positions agree with TRBD2. CDR3 length equals 15 residues. Per germline, CDR1 SGHRS and CDR2 YFSETQ. V trimming: 3 bases; J trimming: 13 bases; junction bases outside the gene matches: 15. The CDR3 nucleotides read TGCGCCAGCAGCTCCGAGCGGGGGCCGGGGGAGACCCAGTTCTTC. Its protein is CASSSERGPGETQFF.

The V call is TRBV10-2, the J call TRBJ2-6; D is ambiguous. CDR1 and CDR2 (germline): WSHSY, SAAADI. V dropped 2 bases and J dropped 4 bases, with 9 bases sitting between them. The CDR3 runs to 15 residues. CDR3 region: CASSELNRGANVLTF. DNA for the CDR3: TGCGCCAGCAGTGAGCTAAATCGAGGGGCCAACGTCCTGACTTTC.

The V gene is TRBV6-6, the J gene TRBJ1-1; the D is unclear. Trimming took off 2 bases at V and 2 bases at J, with 12 bases between the two ends. The CDR3 is made up of 15 amino acids. The germline V gene has CDR1 MNHNY and CDR2 SVGAGI (reference sequence). The CDR3 loop reads CASSYVRRINTEAFF. Here the CDR3 DNA reads TGTGCCAGCAGTTACGTTAGGAGGATTAACACTGAAGCTTTCTTT.

This clonotype came up once. The rearrangement links TRBV29-1 to TRBJ2-2; 8 bases fit TRBD1. V shed 4 bases and J 3 bases; nucleotides not matched to a gene: 4. Germline CDR1 reads SQVTM; CDR2 reads ANQGSEA. The CDR3 runs 14 residues. Written as DNA, the CDR3 is TGCAGCGTTGTTCAGGGGGCGTACACCGGGGAGCTGTTTTTT. Encoded protein: CSVVQGAYTGELFF.

The chain couples TRBV6-5 to TRBJ2-3; TRBD2 aligns across 8 bases. J gave up 3 bases and V 0 bases, and 5 bases lay outside the gene matches. This CDR3 is 16 amino acids long. Germline loops: CDR1 MNHEY, CDR2 SVGAGI. Written as DNA, the CDR3 is TGTGCCAGCAGTTACTCGTATAGCGGGATAACAGATACGCAGTATTTT. Its protein is CASSYSYSGITDTQYF.

This clonotype has a count of ten or more. The germline gene is not matched at one end of the junction; a read error may be the cause. The rearrangement links TRBV4-2 to TRBJ2-7, with D tentatively TRBD1 (7 bases). Germline values: CDR1 LGHNA, CDR2 YNFKEQ. This CDR3 has 15 amino acids. The CDR3 is CASSQAGGQTYEQYF. CDR3 sequence (DNA): TGTGCCAGCAGTCAAGCCGGGGGACAGACCTACGAGCAGTACTTC.

V gene TRBV28 combines with J gene TRBJ1-3; D is perhaps TRBD1 (5 bases). Germline values: CDR1 MDHEN, CDR2 SYDVKM. Trimming cost V 3 bases and J 7 bases, with 13 bases left between them. The CDR3 has 14 residues. The DNA for the CDR3 is TGTGCCAGCAGTTTTCGCAGGGAAAGGAACACCATATATTTT. It yields the protein CASSFRRERNTIYF.

This clonotype was recorded many times. This chain connects TRBV4-3 to TRBJ2-2; D may be TRBD1 or TRBD2 (6 bases each). V lost 0 bases and J 4 bases, leaving 12 bases between the germline ends. CDR1 and CDR2 (germline): LGHNA, YSLEER. The CDR3 runs 16 residues. The CDR3 reads CASSQDGGLPTGELFF. The CDR3, as DNA: TGCGCCAGCAGCCAAGATGGGGGGCTGCCCACCGGGGAGCTGTTTTTT.

The chain links TRBV20-1 to TRBJ1-1, with 9 bases lining up with TRBD1. J was trimmed by 4 bases and V by 3 bases; bases with no gene match: 3. The CDR3 covers 13 residues. CDR1 is DFQATT and CDR2 is SNEGSKA in the germline V gene (reference sequence). The chain's CDR3 is CSARTGGGTEAFF. The CDR3 coding sequence is TGCAGTGCTAGGACAGGGGGAGGCACTGAAGCTTTCTTT.

This clonotype was seen a few times. The chain is built from TRBV5-1 and TRBJ2-3; 8 bases are shared with TRBD1. CDR1 is SGHRS and CDR2 is YFSETQ in the germline V gene. CDR3 size: 15 residues. The V gene end was trimmed by 4 bases and the J gene end by 4 bases; junction bases not matched to a gene: 8. CDR3 DNA: TGCGCCAGCAGCAATAACCAGGGGGCCGCAGATACGCAGTATTTT. Translated: CASSNNQGAADTQYF.

The sample holds many counts of this clonotype. This sequence joins TRBV6-2 or TRBV6-3 and TRBJ2-1; tentative D call: TRBD2 (6 bases). Germline CDR1 reads MNHEY; CDR2 reads SVGEGT. V was clipped by 6 bases and J by 6 bases, with 9 bases between them. The CDR3 length is 12 residues. This CDR3 reads CASSPTSNEQFF. The CDR3 DNA reads TGTGCCAGCAGCCCGACTAGCAATGAGCAGTTCTTC.

This clonotype was recorded many times. This chain links TRBV24-1 with TRBJ2-3, with D possibly being TRBD1 or TRBD2 (7 bases each). The length of the CDR3 is 13 residues. V was trimmed by 4 bases and J by 14 bases, leaving 18 bases between them. Germline V gene data show CDR1 as KGHDR and CDR2 as SFDVKD. CDR3 sequence reads: CATSEPRQGGRYF. The CDR3 bases are TGTGCCACCAGTGAACCCCGACAGGGAGGGCGGTATTTT.

This clonotype was counted at least ten times. V is TRBV7-9 and J is TRBJ2-1; TRBD2 matches at 10 bases. Germline CDR1 is SEHNR and CDR2 is FQNEAQ (reference sequence). The CDR3 is made up of 17 amino acids. Losses at the gene ends were 0 bases for V and 8 bases for J; bases not matched to a gene: 10. The CDR3 protein is CASSLAGSGRPAHEQFF. CDR3 nucleotides: TGTGCCAGCAGCTTAGCCGGTAGCGGGAGGCCGGCCCATGAGCAGTTCTTC.

The chain carries TRBV7-8 and TRBJ2-1; 12 positions agree with TRBD2. The CDR3 is 18 residues long. J lost 4 bases, V lost 0 bases, and 7 bases had no gene match. CDR1 SGHVS and CDR2 FQNEAQ come from the germline V gene. CDR3: CASSLAGLTSGRYNEQFF. CDR3 DNA: TGTGCCAGCAGCTTAGCGGGGTTGACTAGCGGGAGATACAATGAGCAGTTCTTC.

Turning to this clonotype: A read error may be the cause here, since a much bigger clone is one base away. The chain carries TRBV7-2 and TRBJ2-3, with a possible D match to TRBD2 (6 bases). V lost 7 bases and J lost 1, with 18 bases in between. Germline CDR1 is SGHTA and CDR2 is FQGNSA. The CDR3 sequence is 16 residues long. This chain's CDR3 is CASNYQRAVGTDTQYF. Here the CDR3 DNA reads TGTGCCAGCAACTACCAGCGGGCTGTTGGCACAGATACGCAGTATTTT.